This TCR beta chain comes out of a study of CD8+ T cells in alopecia areata. Study-level results: Sharing of TCRs across patients appeared less clear than in mice, possibly for HLA-related reasons. Within the top 100, expanded CD8+ clones significantly decreased with tofacitinib, as did scalp clonality.

CDR1 is GTSNPN, CDR2 SVGIG, per germline (reference sequence). The CDR3 is 14 residues long. Trimming removed 0 bases from V and 8 bases from J, with 13 bases in between. Treatment here: oral pan-JAK inhibitor, 5-10 mg twice daily. Details on this clone: Its antigen is not known.

Sequencing used cDNA as its template, made by extracting RNA and reverse transcribing it. Here immunoSEQ multiplex PCR was the method, and the copy in TCRdb shows in-frame clones only, minus some. The table shows some 200,000 clones, with 50% to 60% occurring only once. The chain combines TRBV30 with TRBJ1-4, with D perhaps TRBD1 (6 bases). Sequenced material: CD4+ T cells sorted from blood, taken at week 4, from a patient treated with tofacitinib. The origin of this receptor is a human donor with alopecia areata. Here the CDR3 reads CAWSVGQGKEKLFF. The CDR3 coding sequence is TGTGCCTGGAGTGTAGGGCAGGGGAAGGAAAAACTGTTTTTT.